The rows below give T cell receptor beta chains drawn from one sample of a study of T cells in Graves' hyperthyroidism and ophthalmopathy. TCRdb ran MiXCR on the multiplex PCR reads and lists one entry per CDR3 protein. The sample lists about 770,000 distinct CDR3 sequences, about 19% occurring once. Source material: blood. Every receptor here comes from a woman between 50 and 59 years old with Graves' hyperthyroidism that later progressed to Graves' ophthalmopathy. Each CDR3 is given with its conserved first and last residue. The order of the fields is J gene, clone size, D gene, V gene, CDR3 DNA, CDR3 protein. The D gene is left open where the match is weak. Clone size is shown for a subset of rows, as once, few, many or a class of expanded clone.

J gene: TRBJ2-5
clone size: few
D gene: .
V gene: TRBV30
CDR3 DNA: TGTGCCTGGCACCTTCAACAAGAGACCCAGTACTTC
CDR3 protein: CAWHLQQETQYF

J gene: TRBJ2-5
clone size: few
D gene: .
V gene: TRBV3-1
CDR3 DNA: TGTGCCAGCAGCCACCCCCAAGAGACCCAGTACTTC
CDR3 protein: CASSHPQETQYF

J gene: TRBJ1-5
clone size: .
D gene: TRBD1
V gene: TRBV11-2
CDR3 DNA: TGTGCCAGCAGCTCACCCCCCACAAATCGGGACAGGGGGTATTGTAGGAGCAATCAGCCCCAGCATTTT
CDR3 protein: CASSSPPTNRDRGYCRSNQPQHF

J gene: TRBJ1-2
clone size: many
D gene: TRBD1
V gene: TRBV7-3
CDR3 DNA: TGTGCCAGCAGTTCTTTGGACAGGCCCTATGGCTACACCTTC
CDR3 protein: CASSSLDRPYGYTF

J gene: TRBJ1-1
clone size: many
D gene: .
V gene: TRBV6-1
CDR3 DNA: TGTGCCAGCAGTCGCGGGACTCTGGGAACTGAAGCTTTCTTT
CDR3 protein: CASSRGTLGTEAFF

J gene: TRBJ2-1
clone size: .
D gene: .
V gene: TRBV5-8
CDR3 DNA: TGTGCCAGCAGTCTGGACTCAGGGTTCTACAATGAGCAGTTCTTC
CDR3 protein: CASSLDSGFYNEQFF

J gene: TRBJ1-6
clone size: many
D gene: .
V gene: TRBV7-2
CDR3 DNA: TGTGCCAGCAGCTTAAGGGCAGGGAGCAATTCACCCCTCCACTTT
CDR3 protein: CASSLRAGSNSPLHF

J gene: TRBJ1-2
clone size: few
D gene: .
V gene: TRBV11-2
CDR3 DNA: TGTGCCAGCAGCTTATCCGACGGGGGCCTCTATGGCTACACCTTC
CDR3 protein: CASSLSDGGLYGYTF

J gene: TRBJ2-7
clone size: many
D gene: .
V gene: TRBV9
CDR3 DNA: TGTGCCAGCCCTCGCGACAGCTCCTACTACGAGCAGTACTTC
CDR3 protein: CASPRDSSYYEQYF

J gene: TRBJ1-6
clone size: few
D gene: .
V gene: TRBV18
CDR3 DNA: TGTGCCAGCTCACGAGAGGACGAGAGCTCCTATAATTCACCCCTCCACTTT
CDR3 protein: CASSREDESSYNSPLHF

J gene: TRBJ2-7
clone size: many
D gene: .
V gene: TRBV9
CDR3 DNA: TGTGCCAGCAGCGTAGGGGACACCTACGAGCAGTACTTC
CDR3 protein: CASSVGDTYEQYF

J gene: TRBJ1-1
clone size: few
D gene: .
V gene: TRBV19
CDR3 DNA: TGTGCCAGTAGTATCCTGGGGGCTAACACTGAAGCTTTCTTT
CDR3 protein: CASSILGANTEAFF

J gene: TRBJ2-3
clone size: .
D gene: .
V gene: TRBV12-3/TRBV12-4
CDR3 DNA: TGTGCCAGCAGTTTAGGGGGGGGGGGGCCTGATACGCAGTATTTT
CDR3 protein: CASSLGGGGPDTQYF

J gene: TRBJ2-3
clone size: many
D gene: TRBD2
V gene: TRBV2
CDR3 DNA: TGTGCCAGCAGCAACCTAGCGGGGGGCACAGATACGCAGTATTTT
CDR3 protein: CASSNLAGGTDTQYF

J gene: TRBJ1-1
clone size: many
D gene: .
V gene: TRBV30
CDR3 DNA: TGTGCCTGGGGATCAGGGCGGACTGAAGCTTTCTTT
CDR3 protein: CAWGSGRTEAFF

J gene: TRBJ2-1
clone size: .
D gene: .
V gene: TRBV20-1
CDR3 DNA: TGCAGTGCTACGAGGGGGGGCGGTTATGAGCAGTTCTTC
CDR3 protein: CSATRGGGYEQFF

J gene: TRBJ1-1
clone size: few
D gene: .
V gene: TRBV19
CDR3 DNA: TGTGCCAGTAGTATTTACGAAGGTAATGAAGCTTTCTTT
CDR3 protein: CASSIYEGNEAFF

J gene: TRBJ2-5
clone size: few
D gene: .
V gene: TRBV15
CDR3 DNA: TGTGCCACCAGCATTCGGCACCAAGAGACCCAGTACTTC
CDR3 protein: CATSIRHQETQYF

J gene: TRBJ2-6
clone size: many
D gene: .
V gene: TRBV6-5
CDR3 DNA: TGTGCCAGCAGTTACTCGCGGCAGGGGAGTTCTGGGGCCAACGTCCTGACTTTC
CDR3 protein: CASSYSRQGSSGANVLTF

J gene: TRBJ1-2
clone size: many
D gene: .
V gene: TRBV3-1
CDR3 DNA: TGTGCCAGCAGCTCGGACACGCCGGCGGGCTACACCTTC
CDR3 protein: CASSSDTPAGYTF

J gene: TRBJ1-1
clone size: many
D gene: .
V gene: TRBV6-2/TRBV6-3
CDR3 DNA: TGTGCCAGCAGCCAGGGCACTGAAGCTTTCTTT
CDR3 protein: CASSQGTEAFF

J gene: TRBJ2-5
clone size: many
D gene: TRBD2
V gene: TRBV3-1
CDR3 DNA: TGTGCCAGCAGGACTAGCTTAGAGACCCAGTACTTC
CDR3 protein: CASRTSLETQYF

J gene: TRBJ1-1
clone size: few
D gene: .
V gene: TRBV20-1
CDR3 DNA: TGCAGTGCTGACATTTACACTGAAGCTTTCTTT
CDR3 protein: CSADIYTEAFF

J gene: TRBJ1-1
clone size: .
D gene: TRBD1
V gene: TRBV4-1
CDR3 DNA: TGCGCCAGCAGACAAAAGCCAGGACAGGGGGTAAACACTGAAGCTTTCTTT
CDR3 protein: CASRQKPGQGVNTEAFF

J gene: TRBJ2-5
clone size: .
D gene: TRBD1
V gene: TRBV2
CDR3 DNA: TGTGCCAGCATCCGACAGGGACAAGAGACCCGGTACTTC
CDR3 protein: CASIRQGQETRYF

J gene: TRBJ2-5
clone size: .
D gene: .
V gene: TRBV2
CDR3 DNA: TGTGCCAGCTCGGGTGGCGGCCCCCAGGGGGAGACCCAGTACTTC
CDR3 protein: CASSGGGPQGETQYF

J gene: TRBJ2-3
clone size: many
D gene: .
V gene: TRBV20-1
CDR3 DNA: TGCAGTGCTAGACTCCCAACAGGACGTAGCACAGATACGCAGTATTTT
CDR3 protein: CSARLPTGRSTDTQYF

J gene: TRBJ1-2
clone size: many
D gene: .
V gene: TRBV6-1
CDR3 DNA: TGTGCCAGCACGGACAATTATGGTGGCTACACCTTC
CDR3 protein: CASTDNYGGYTF

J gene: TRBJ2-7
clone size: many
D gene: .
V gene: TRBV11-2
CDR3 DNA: TGTGCCAGCAGCTCAGAACCGGGACAAAACTACGAGCAGTACTTC
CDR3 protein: CASSSEPGQNYEQYF

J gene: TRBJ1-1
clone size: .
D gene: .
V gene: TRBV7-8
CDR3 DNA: TGTGCCAGCAGCTTAGAACTGGGACTCACTGAAGCTTTCTTT
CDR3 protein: CASSLELGLTEAFF

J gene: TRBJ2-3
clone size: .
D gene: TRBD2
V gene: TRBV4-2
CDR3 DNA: TGTGCCAGCAGCCAAGATCTAGCGGGGGGGACAGATACGCAGTATTTT
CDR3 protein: CASSQDLAGGTDTQYF

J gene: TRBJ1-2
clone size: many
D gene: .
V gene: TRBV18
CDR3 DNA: TGTGCCAGCTCACCCCCTGGACAGCCGCTAGGCTACACCTTC
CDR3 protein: CASSPPGQPLGYTF

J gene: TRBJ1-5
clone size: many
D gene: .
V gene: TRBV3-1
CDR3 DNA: TGTGCCAGCAGCCAAGGACCCCGTGGCAATCAGCCCCAGCATTTT
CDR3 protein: CASSQGPRGNQPQHF

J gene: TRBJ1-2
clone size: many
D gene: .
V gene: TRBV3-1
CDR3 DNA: TGTGCCAGCAGCCCCGGGACATTCAACTATGGCTACACCTTC
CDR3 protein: CASSPGTFNYGYTF

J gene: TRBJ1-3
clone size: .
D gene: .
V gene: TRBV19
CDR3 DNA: TGTGCCACCGATACCACAGGGAGCTCTGGAAACACCATATATTTT
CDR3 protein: CATDTTGSSGNTIYF

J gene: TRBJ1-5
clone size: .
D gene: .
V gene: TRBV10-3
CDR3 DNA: TGTGCCATCAGATCGGACAGCCGGTCAAATCAGCCCCAGCATTTT
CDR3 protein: CAIRSDSRSNQPQHF

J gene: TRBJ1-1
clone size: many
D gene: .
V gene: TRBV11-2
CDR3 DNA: TGTGCCAGCAGCTTACCGGGGGGGCGATGGGACACTGAAGCTTTCTTT
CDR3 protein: CASSLPGGRWDTEAFF

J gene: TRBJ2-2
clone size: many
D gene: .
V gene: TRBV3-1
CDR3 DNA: TGTGCCAGCAGCCAAGGGCCCGCGAACACCGGGGAGCTGTTTTTT
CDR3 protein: CASSQGPANTGELFF

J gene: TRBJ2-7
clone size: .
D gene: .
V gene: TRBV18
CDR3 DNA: TGTGCCAGCTCTTACACGGGACTCCGGGACGAGCAGTACTTC
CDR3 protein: CASSYTGLRDEQYF

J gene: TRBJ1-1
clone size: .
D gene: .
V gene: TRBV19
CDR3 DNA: TGTGCCAGCCCAGGGCGGGGCCGGACTGAAGCTTTCTTT
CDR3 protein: CASPGRGRTEAFF

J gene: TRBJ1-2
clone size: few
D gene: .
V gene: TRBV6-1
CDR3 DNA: TGTGCCAGCAGTGCTTGGGCAGGGGAAAACTATGGCTACACCTTC
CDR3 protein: CASSAWAGENYGYTF

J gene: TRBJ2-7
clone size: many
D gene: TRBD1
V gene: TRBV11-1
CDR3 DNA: TGTGCCAGCAGCTTAGGGGACAGGCGCTCCTACGAGCAGTACTTC
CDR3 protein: CASSLGDRRSYEQYF

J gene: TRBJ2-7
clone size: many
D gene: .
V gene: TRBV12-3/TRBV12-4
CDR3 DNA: TGTGCCAGCAGTTCCCCGGACCTCTCGTCCTACGAGCAGTACTTC
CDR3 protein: CASSSPDLSSYEQYF

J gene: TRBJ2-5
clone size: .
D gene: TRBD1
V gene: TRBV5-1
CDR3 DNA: TGCGCCAGCAGCTCATCCAAGTTCCGGGACAGGCTGGTCCAAGAGACCCAGTACTTC
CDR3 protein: CASSSSKFRDRLVQETQYF

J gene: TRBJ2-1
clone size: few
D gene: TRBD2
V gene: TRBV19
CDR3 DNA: TGTGCCAGTAGAGCGGGACTAGCGGGGGGTCCACTCTACAATGAGCAGTTCTTC
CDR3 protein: CASRAGLAGGPLYNEQFF

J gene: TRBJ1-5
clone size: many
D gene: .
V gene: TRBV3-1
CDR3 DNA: TGTGCCAGCAGCCCCCCCGGGACCAATCAGCCCCAGCATTTT
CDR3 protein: CASSPPGTNQPQHF

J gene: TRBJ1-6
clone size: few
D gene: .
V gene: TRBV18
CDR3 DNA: TGTGCCAGCTCACCCCTGGGACAAAATAATTCACCCCTCCACTTT
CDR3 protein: CASSPLGQNNSPLHF

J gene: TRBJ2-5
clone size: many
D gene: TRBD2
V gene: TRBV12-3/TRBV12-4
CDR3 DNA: TGTGCCAGCAGTGACGGGGGTCTAGCGGGGGGGCCCCCGGAGACCCAGTACTTC
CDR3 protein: CASSDGGLAGGPPETQYF

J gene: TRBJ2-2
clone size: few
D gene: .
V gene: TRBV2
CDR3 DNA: TGTGCCACCGACAGATACGCCGGGGAGCTGTTTTTT
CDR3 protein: CATDRYAGELFF

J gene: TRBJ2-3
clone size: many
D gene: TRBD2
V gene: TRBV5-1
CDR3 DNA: TGCGCCAGCAGCCAGGGACTAGTGTCTGACACAGATACGCAGTATTTT
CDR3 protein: CASSQGLVSDTDTQYF

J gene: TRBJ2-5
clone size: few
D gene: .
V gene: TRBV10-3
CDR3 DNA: TGTGCCATCAGTGAGGACAGCGCGTACCAAGAGACCCAGTACTTC
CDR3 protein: CAISEDSAYQETQYF

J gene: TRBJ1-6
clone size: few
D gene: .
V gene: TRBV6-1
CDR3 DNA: TGTGCCAGCAGTGAACAGAAGGGGAGTTCACCCCTCCACTTT
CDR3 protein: CASSEQKGSSPLHF

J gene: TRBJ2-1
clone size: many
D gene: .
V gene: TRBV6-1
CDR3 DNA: TGTGCCAGCACCAAAACAGGTGTTGAGCAGTTCTTC
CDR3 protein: CASTKTGVEQFF

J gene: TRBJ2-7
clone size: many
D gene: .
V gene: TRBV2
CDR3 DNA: TGTGCCAGCAGTGCAGGCGCCTCCTACGAGCAGTACTTC
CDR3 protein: CASSAGASYEQYF

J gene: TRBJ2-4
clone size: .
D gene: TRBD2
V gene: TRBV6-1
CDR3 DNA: TGTGCCAGCATGACCGGGGGGGGGACCAAAAACATTCAGTACTTC
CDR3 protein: CASMTGGGTKNIQYF